This entry lists 5 T cell receptor beta chains sequenced from one sample in a study of blood T cell repertoires in COVID-19. Measured with immunoSEQ multiplex PCR; TCRdb has only the in-frame clones, and not every one. The repertoire holds 120,000 to 150,000 clones, with roughly 76% as singletons. The source material was peripheral blood. Every receptor here comes from an elderly man with acute or convalescent COVID-19.

The chain links TRBV9 to TRBJ2-1; tentatively, D is TRBD2 (6 bases). Germline-derived CDR1 and CDR2 are SGDLS and YYNGEE. The CDR3 spans 16 residues. The V end lost 2 bases, the J end lost 6 bases, and 18 bases lay between the germline ends. The CDR3 nucleotides are TGTGCCAGCAGCGTCACTGAGACTAGAGGGTTCAATGAGCAGTTCTTC. This encodes CASSVTETRGFNEQFF.

J is TRBJ1-3 and V is TRBV3-1 (or the pseudogene TRBV3-2), with TRBD1 matching 8 bases. The CDR3 has 16 amino acids. The trim removed 4 bases at V and 2 bases at J, leaving 7 bases unmatched. Germline V gene data show CDR1 as LGHDT and CDR2 as YNNKEL (reference sequence). The CDR3, as DNA: TGTGCCAGCAGCCCCTATGACAGGGGACCTGGAAACACCATATATTTT. It translates to CASSPYDRGPGNTIYF.

This chain connects TRBV7-3 to TRBJ2-1; D gene uncertain. This CDR3 region has 13 residues. The V end lost 5 bases, the J end lost 4 bases, and 9 bases lay between the germline ends. CDR1 and CDR2 (germline): SGHTA, FQGTGA. For the CDR3, the DNA is TGTGCCAGCAGCCCCCCGGGTTACAATGAGCAGTTCTTC. Encoded protein: CASSPPGYNEQFF.

The chain carries TRBV7-2 and TRBJ1-2; D is possibly TRBD1 (5 bases). The germline CDR1 and CDR2 sequences are SGHTA and FQGNSA. The V and J ends lost 1 base and 4 bases respectively, with 13 bases between them. There are 15 residues in the CDR3. CDR3 bases: TGTGCCAGCAGCTTAGGGGGCGGATTTTTCTATGGCTACACCTTC. Translated: CASSLGGGFFYGYTF.

The V gene is TRBV7-8, the J gene TRBJ1-2, with TRBD1 matching over 7 bases. This CDR3 has 12 residues. The J segment lost 5 bases and the V segment lost 5 bases, leaving 2 bases of the junction unmatched. From germline, CDR1 is SGHVS and CDR2 FQNEAQ. CDR3 sequence: CASSQQGYGYTF. CDR3 sequence (DNA): TGTGCCAGCAGCCAACAGGGGTATGGCTACACCTTC.